This T cell receptor beta chain was found in a study of post-analysis software for immune sequencing data. Across the whole study: Recorded subtypes: relapsing-remitting, secondary progressive, progressive-relapsing; some patients unannotated.

The authors incorporated unique molecular identifiers into the TCR beta cDNA libraries. TCRdb called the PCR reads again in MiXCR, with one record for every CDR3 protein. The repertoire holds roughly 600,000 distinct CDR3 sequences, roughly 46% seen once, with around 1.7% in the top ten. Notes on the study in general: F measure grouped same-batch samples tightly together. Elevated frequency relative to controls characterized several TRBV segments in patients, TRBV5-6, TRBV5-1 and TRBV20-1 among them.

This clonotype was detected a few times. Its cognate antigen is unknown. Germline V lookup: CDR1 MNHEY, CDR2 SVGAGI. V shed 1 base, J shed 7 bases, and the junction held 9 bases outside the gene matches. This CDR3 has 16 residues. The clonotype was recovered from a girl aged 5-17 years with multiple sclerosis. This chain connects TRBV6-5 to TRBJ2-1, with 8 positions matching TRBD1. The sequenced sample consisted of blood. The CDR3 spells CASSYLWTGIKNEQFF. CDR3 sequence (DNA): TGTGCCAGCAGTTACTTGTGGACAGGGATAAAGAATGAGCAGTTCTTC.